The rows below give T cell receptor beta chains drawn from one sample of a study of T cells in Graves' hyperthyroidism and ophthalmopathy. Each CDR3 protein gets one entry after TCRdb re-called the multiplex PCR reads with MiXCR. The table has around 340,000 distinct CDR3 sequences, around a sixth seen once. The sequencing input was blood. The receptor source for this set is a woman aged 45-59 years with Graves' hyperthyroidism. CDR3s include the opening cysteine and the closing phenylalanine or tryptophan. A D gene is named only where the DNA matches it firmly. The listing skips clone size in some rows; elsewhere it reads once, few, many or a size class.

d_call j_call v_call clone_size cdr3_nt cdr3_aa
. TRBJ2-7 TRBV7-2 . TGTGCCAGCAGCGGACAGCCTCCCGGCTACGAGCAGTACTTC CASSGQPPGYEQYF
TRBD1 TRBJ1-5 TRBV2 . TGTGCCAGTCGCCGGGACAGGAGCAATCAGCCCCAGCATTTT CASRRDRSNQPQHF
. TRBJ2-2 TRBV6-2/TRBV6-3 . TGTGCCAGCAGATCAGGGTTACTGTTTTTT CASRSGLLFF
. TRBJ1-1 TRBV12-3/TRBV12-4 . TGTGCCAGCAGTTCTAGACAGGTTGAAGCTTTCTTT CASSSRQVEAFF
TRBD1 TRBJ2-7 TRBV27 . TGTGCCAGCAGTCCAAGTTTCGGGACAGGTCGCGAGCAGTACTTC CASSPSFGTGREQYF
. TRBJ2-1 TRBV2 few TGTGCCAGCAGTGAATGGTCGGGTGCGGGAGTAGGGACAAATGAGCAGTTCTTC CASSEWSGAGVGTNEQFF
. TRBJ2-1 TRBV18 . TGTGCCAGCTCACCAACGGCAGGCGAGAGAGGGAGCTACAATGAGCAGTTCTTC CASSPTAGERGSYNEQFF
TRBD2 TRBJ2-3 TRBV20-1 . TGCAGTGCCCGAAGCGGGACCCCGAACACAGATACGCAGTATTTT CSARSGTPNTDTQYF
. TRBJ2-5 TRBV3-1 many TGTGCCAGCAGCCAAGGTCATACGAAAGAGACCCAGTACTTC CASSQGHTKETQYF
TRBD1 TRBJ1-2 TRBV3-1 few TGTGCCAGCAGCCCCATCGGGACAGGGGGCCATGGCTACACCTTC CASSPIGTGGHGYTF
. TRBJ2-5 TRBV12-3/TRBV12-4 many TGTGCCAGCAGTTTTCCGGGGGAGGAGACCCAGTACTTC CASSFPGEETQYF
. TRBJ1-1 TRBV7-8 many TGTGCCAGCAGCTTATCCGGAGTGGCAGGGAACACTGAAGCTTTCTTT CASSLSGVAGNTEAFF
. TRBJ2-1 TRBV24-1 many TGTGCCACCAGTGACCCTACGCACAATGAGCAGTTCTTC CATSDPTHNEQFF
TRBD2 TRBJ2-3 TRBV5-1 . TGCGCCAGCAGCAGCACCCACGCCAGCGGGGTGAGAGATACGCAGTATTTT CASSSTHASGVRDTQYF
. TRBJ2-1 TRBV11-2 . TGTGCCAGCAGCTTAGGCGAGGCCTACCAACAGTTCTTC CASSLGEAYQQFF
. TRBJ2-2 TRBV5-1 few TGCGCCAGCAGCCCCCGGCGGCAACCTAACACCGGGGAGCTGTTTTTT CASSPRRQPNTGELFF
. TRBJ2-4 TRBV5-1 many TGCGCCAGCAGCAGGGCCATTCCAGGGGACATTCAGTACTTC CASSRAIPGDIQYF
. TRBJ1-5 TRBV6-2/TRBV6-3 many TGTGCCAGCAGTTCGGCAGGTTTTGCCAATCAGCCCCAGCATTTT CASSSAGFANQPQHF
. TRBJ1-5 TRBV7-8 . TGTGCCAGCAGCTTAAGGGCGGATGGAATGTATGAACCCCAGCATTTT CASSLRADGMYEPQHF
. TRBJ1-2 TRBV12-3/TRBV12-4 many TGTGCCAGCAGTTTATTACAGCTTGATGGCTACACCTTC CASSLLQLDGYTF
. TRBJ1-2 TRBV28 few TGTGCCAGCAGCCTACTTGACGGAGGCTACACCTTC CASSLLDGGYTF
TRBD1 TRBJ1-3 TRBV3-1 . TGTGCCAGCAGCGGAGGACAGGGGGCCGGAAACACCATATATTTT CASSGGQGAGNTIYF
. TRBJ1-3 TRBV5-1 few TGCGCCAGCAGAACTGACTCTGGAAACACCATATATTTT CASRTDSGNTIYF
. TRBJ1-1 TRBV7-6 few TGTGCCAGCAGCTTTGAGTCCCAGGGGACGAACACTGAAGCTTTCTTT CASSFESQGTNTEAFF
. TRBJ2-5 TRBV20-1 many TGCAGTGCTATTCGCCGTGAGACCCAGTACTTC CSAIRRETQYF
TRBD2 TRBJ2-1 TRBV11-2 many TGTGCCTGCCCCCCCGGGACTAGCGTCTTAAATGAGCAGTTCTTC CACPPGTSVLNEQFF
. TRBJ1-1 TRBV6-1 . TGTGCCAGCAGTTACGGGTTGAGCACTGAAGCTTTCTTT CASSYGLSTEAFF
. TRBJ2-2 TRBV10-3 few TGTGCCATCAGTCTAGGTCCCCAATCCGGGGAGCTGTTTTTT CAISLGPQSGELFF
. TRBJ2-1 TRBV29-1 many TGCAGCGCGACCGCTAATGAGCAGTTCTTC CSATANEQFF
. TRBJ2-1 TRBV5-1 many TGCGCCAGCAGCTTGGGGCTATATTCCTACAATGAGCAGTTCTTC CASSLGLYSYNEQFF
. TRBJ2-2 TRBV28 few TGTGCCAGCAGTCCTCACACCACCGGGGAGCTGTTTTTT CASSPHTTGELFF
. TRBJ2-1 TRBV27 many TGTGCCAGCAGTTTATGGGGGGCCCTGAACAATGAGCAGTTCTTC CASSLWGALNNEQFF
. TRBJ1-5 TRBV30 many TGTGCCTGGAGTGTATACGGCGACAATCAGCCCCAGCATTTT CAWSVYGDNQPQHF
TRBD2 TRBJ2-5 TRBV7-8 . TGTGCCAGCAGACAGGGACTAGCAGAGACCCAGTACTTC CASRQGLAETQYF
. TRBJ1-3 TRBV20-1 . TGCAGTGCTAGAGGGTTGGGAAACACCATATATTTT CSARGLGNTIYF
. TRBJ2-3 TRBV20-1 many TGCAGTCCCAGGACACCTAGCACAGATACGCAGTATTTT CSPRTPSTDTQYF
. TRBJ1-6 TRBV6-1 few TGTGCCAGCAACCCTCAGTCGATGGGTGATTCACCCCTCCACTTT CASNPQSMGDSPLHF
TRBD1 TRBJ2-3 TRBV6-5 many TGTGCCAGCAGTTACGGGACAGGGGGAAGAGATACGCAGTATTTT CASSYGTGGRDTQYF
TRBD1 TRBJ2-2 TRBV20-1 many TGCAGTGCGGCAGACAGGGGGCGCGGAACCGGGGAGCTGTTTTTT CSAADRGRGTGELFF
. TRBJ1-2 TRBV6-1 many TGTGCCAGCAGTCCCCTAGGCGCGGGCCTGTTCTATGGCTACACCTTC CASSPLGAGLFYGYTF
. TRBJ1-1 TRBV11-2 many TGTGCCAGCAGCTTAGGGCCAGGGGTCGACACTGAAGCTTTCTTT CASSLGPGVDTEAFF
. TRBJ2-1 TRBV7-8 few TGTGCCAGCAGCTCAATCCGGGGTAATGAGCAGTTCTTC CASSSIRGNEQFF
. TRBJ1-1 TRBV13 many TGTGCCAGCAGCTTAAGGTGGAATGAAGCTTTCTTT CASSLRWNEAFF
. TRBJ1-1 TRBV18 many TGTGCCAGCTCACCACTCTTCGGCCAGAACACTGAAGCTTTCTTT CASSPLFGQNTEAFF
. TRBJ1-4 TRBV2 few TGTGCCAGCAGTGAATACAGGGCTTTGGGAAAACTGTTTTTT CASSEYRALGKLFF
. TRBJ1-4 TRBV12-3/TRBV12-4 . TGTGCCAGCAGTTTGTCTAATGAAAAACTGTTTTTT CASSLSNEKLFF
. TRBJ1-2 TRBV7-8 many TGTGCCAGCAGCTTAACAACAGGGTCTAACTATGGCTACACCTTC CASSLTTGSNYGYTF
TRBD1 TRBJ2-3 TRBV20-1 . TGCAGTGCTACCCCCGCCTCGACAGGGGTGGGCACAGATACGCAGTATTTT CSATPASTGVGTDTQYF
. TRBJ1-1 TRBV11-1 . TGTGCCAGCAGCCGAGGAGGGGAAACTGAAGCTTTCTTT CASSRGGETEAFF
. TRBJ1-1 TRBV3-1 . TGTGCCAGCGGCTGGGGCGCAGGAGAAGCTTTCTTT CASGWGAGEAFF
. TRBJ2-3 TRBV30 . TGTGCCTGGAGGGTGGGAGATACGCAGTATTTT CAWRVGDTQYF